This T cell receptor (beta chain) was recovered during a study of control samples from healthy donors and cancer patients. Germline CDR1 reads GTSNPN; CDR2 reads SVGIG (reference sequence). The CDR3 covers 13 residues. V lost 1 base and J 6 bases, leaving 12 bases between the germline ends. Repertoires were generated with immunoSEQ multiplex PCR, while TCRdb's copy carries only in-frame clones and drops some. The top ten clones hold 5.5% to 7.5% of a sample with 130,000 to 150,000 clones, 80% to 95% of them seen once. Sample: blood. The V call is TRBV30, the J call TRBJ1-1; D not certain. The sequence was obtained from a man in his late teens or twenties in good health. CDR3 in DNA: TGTGCCTGGAGTGATCCCTACACTTCTGAAGCTTTCTTT. It specifies CAWSDPYTSEAFF. Using reference TRBV30 and TRBJ1-1 for the parts outside the CDR3, the full variable domain is SQTIHQWPATLVQPVGSPLSLECTVEGTSNPNLYWYRQAAGRGLQLLFYSVGIGQISSEVPQNLSASRPQDRQFILSSKKLLLSDSGFYLCAWSDPYTSEAFFGQGTRLTVV.